A selection of T cell receptor beta chains follows, all from one sample in a study of shared clonotypes between healthy human individuals. Clones were sequenced by immunoSEQ multiplex PCR, and TCRdb holds only the in-frame ones, with some missing. Altogether hundreds of thousands of clones are present, around 72% being singletons, with the ten largest covering more than 1.5%. The sample consisted of memory CD4+ T cells sorted from blood. These receptor sequences come from a woman younger than 45 in good health. Each CDR3 is given without its conserved first and last residue.

v_call cdr3_aa
TRBV11-2 ASSPGQGYGEQY
TRBV2 ASSDRGNNYGYT
TRBV5-4 ASTMGEGNTIY
TRBV4-2 ASSPSPGRGYTDTQY
TRBV15 ATSRSQGGEKLF
TRBV18 ASSPFGQGTDTQY
TRBV2 ASSDASGSLDEQF
TRBV15 ATSRGQTSGGSEQY
TRBV5-1 ASSLEGSPMNTEAF
TRBV6-4 ASKYGTDNEQF
TRBV6-1 ASSDQWLANTEAF
TRBV2 ASSPPGTGDGYT
TRBV6-1 ASSGTGPNEQF
TRBV28 ASSLLGQGVGAF
TRBV29-1 SVDYSYNEQF
TRBV5-1 ASSKGATNEKLF
TRBV30 AWSAGDAAGEQY
TRBV7-7 ASSLSSGGMGEQY
TRBV15 ATSRGQGQPQH
TRBV19 ASRERTSGGTGELF
TRBV20-1 SASGPNEQY
TRBV5-1 ASSLVAGPAVGYT
TRBV14 ASSFRQGVQETQY
TRBV11-2 ASTQGVSSYNEQF
TRBV10-2 ASSEPLAGVNTGELF
TRBV5-1 ASGRDSSYEQY
TRBV2 ASSEGQGTSEQY
TRBV4-1 ASSQDRGAGANVLT
TRBV11-2 ASSLDRGGLTEAF
TRBV5-1 ASSLQQYNTEAF
TRBV6-1 ASSGQWGTDTQY
TRBV27 ASRAAGTGTSGVYNEQF
TRBV28 AIGRGRWAKNIQY
TRBV2 ASSISPGDYGYT
TRBV27 ASRGTRAYGGTGELF
TRBV5-5 ASTLGVAPGELF
TRBV4-1 ASSQDSTVVTDTQY
TRBV28 ASKISGNQPQH
TRBV6-1 ASTLADRAEQY
TRBV5-4 ASSKDEYGYT
TRBV6-7 ASSYSSAQGGEQY
TRBV2 ASSVGSGADTQY
TRBV10-3 AISEAGSYEQY
TRBV18 ASSPLSGEEY
TRBV6-5 ASRSLNEQF
TRBV28 ASTTGAYNEQF
TRBV4-2 ASSQDSPPGFNQPQH
TRBV28 ASSSQDYPYGYT
TRBV7-3 ASSLNGLNTGELF
TRBV6-1 ASRARTDTGELF
TRBV19 ASSIREGGGYT
TRBV6-6 ASSSGTGALNEQF
TRBV5-1 ASSSGEIEQY
TRBV21-1 ASSKAPPKLPSGTTNYEQY
TRBV11-2 ASSTHLRLSTDTQY
TRBV20-1 SARRRF
TRBV7-2 ASSLGRGLSYEQY
TRBV27 ASAHYRESQPQH